The clone carrying this TCR beta chain came up a few times. As originally analysed: Reference gene primer amplification yielded estimated nucleated cell counts. Sequenced by immunoSEQ multiplex PCR; TCRdb stores in-frame clones only, minus some. V and J calls and clone size come straight from that table; D and trimming were deduced from the DNA. The profile covers over 250,000 clones, with 75% to 90% appearing a single time and around 12% taken by the ten largest. The sample originates from a study of blood T cell repertoires in COVID-19. Study information: Samples taken during acute and convalescent COVID-19 were collected in the United States, Italy and Spain.

Germline loops: CDR1 SGHNT, CDR2 YYREEE (reference sequence). V was shortened by 0 bases and J by 0 bases, with 9 bases between the two germline ends. The CDR3 is 15 residues long. The sample taken for sequencing was peripheral blood. The clonotype comes from a woman aged 65 to 85 with COVID-19, enrolled during active disease. The J gene is TRBJ1-1, the V gene TRBV5-4; TRBD1 is a possible D gene (5 bases). DNA of the CDR3: TGTGCCAGCAGCTTGGTGCAGGGCCTGAACACTGAAGCTTTCTTT. Translating it yields CASSLVQGLNTEAFF.